What follows is one T cell receptor beta chain and its context. The sample originates from a study of cytomegalovirus exposure and HLA in healthy donors. Produced via immunoSEQ multiplex PCR; TCRdb's table is partial and in-frame only. Here the sample spans about 65,000 clones, roughly 94% being singletons. Specimen: PBMCs. This clonotype originated in a woman in her late teens or twenties in good health and CMV-seronegative.

The CDR3 nucleotides read TGTGCCAGCATACAGGGCGGAGAAGACGATTACACCGGGGAGCTGTTTTTT. Its translation: CASIQGGEDDYTGELFF. V and J are TRBV25-1 and TRBJ2-2; perhaps TRBD1 as D (6 bases). The CDR3 covers 17 residues. The V gene's germline CDR1 is MGHDK and CDR2 SYGVNS. Trimming shortened V by 7 bases and J by 3 bases, and 21 bases separated the two germline ends.